This T cell receptor beta chain was captured in a study of blood T cell repertoires in COVID-19 (dated by TCRdb to the early 2020s). For the wider study: Collaborator samples came from the United States, Italy and Spain and covered acute and convalescent phases of COVID-19. The material from the prospective study consisted of cDNA or gDNA derived from T cells, B-cell-depleted T cells, or PBMCs. Subjects who had been exposed to COVID-19, were actively infected with it, or had recovered from it provided the deeply sampled blood TCRbeta repertoires that made up the dataset. The repertoires were made available in a free public database intended to serve as a resource for research on the immune response to SARS-CoV-2. The samples were drawn from the first 160 participants of the ongoing ImmuneRACE study and from over 950 subjects provided by 6 global collaborators. The sample metadata nearly always contained a de-identified subject ID, COVID-19 status, age in years and sex. HLA class I and class II types, where available, came from metadata supplied by the sample provider rather than from assay-based typing. Results and caveats for the whole study, not just this receptor: How much clinical and demographic metadata was included differed by source and by participant, and the metadata was provided uncurated.

From the cysteine up to the phenylalanine, the CDR3 has a length of 13 residues. CDR3 DNA is the only sequence kept; it has 39 bases, read in frame from the first base. For this chain, trimming is 1 base at the V end and 7 bases at the J end, and the number of junction bases without a gene match is 1. TCRbeta CDR3 regions were amplified from genomic DNA using the immunoSEQ Assay, a bias-controlled multiplex PCR. From the authors' description of their analysis: The number of nucleated cells in each sample was estimated by amplification of reference gene primers within the assay. To quantify the absolute abundance of each unique TCRbeta CDR3 rearrangement, sequence reads were collapsed and filtered. For each sample, productive Simpson clonality was calculated as the square root of Simpson's diversity index across productive rearrangements. TCRdb carries this immuneACCESS record with in-frame sequences only. Its versions omit some clonotypes, under half of them owing to an unresolved V gene in the studies checked, with the rest unexplained. For V, J and clone size, that table is used; D and trimming come from the DNA. The sample table shows around 430,000 clones, and around 89% are seen once. The leading ten clones occupy around 12% of the sample.

One collaborating source in Seattle enrolled patients during active infection and followed them longitudinally through the course of disease. Collaborating institutions collected whole blood in K2EDTA tubes following their own protocols. Collaborator samples were shipped for TCRbeta analysis as frozen whole blood, isolated PBMCs, or DNA extracted from either sample type. Of note for this clone: Its antigen is unknown. No much larger clone is present one base from it, and per-base qualities are unavailable.

Sequenced sample: peripheral blood. The receptor's source is a woman in her fifties or sixties with COVID-19, enrolled during active disease. The sequence links TRBV12-3 or TRBV12-4 to TRBJ1-3, with 7 central nucleotides matching TRBD1. The DNA sequence follows: TGTGCCAGCAGTTTAGAACAGGGGAACACCATATATTTT. It translates as CASSLEQGNTIYF.